This T cell receptor (beta chain) was observed in a study of blood T cell repertoires in COVID-19 (dated by TCRdb to 2020 to 2022). Describing the broader study: Samples covering the acute and convalescent phases of COVID-19 were provided by collaborators in the United States, Italy and Spain. The prospective study material was composed of cDNA or gDNA derived from T cells, B-cell-depleted T cells, or PBMCs. Deeply sampled blood TCRbeta repertoires from subjects exposed to, actively infected with, or recovered from COVID-19 were included in the dataset. The repertoires were made available in a free public database intended to serve as a resource for research on the immune response to SARS-CoV-2. Samples were obtained from the ongoing ImmuneRACE study (first 160 participants) and from 1,254 subjects provided by 6 global collaborators. Sample metadata almost always included a de-identified subject ID, COVID-19 status, age in years and sex. Where available, HLA class I and class II types were obtained from metadata supplied by the sample provider rather than from assay-based typing.

The immunoSEQ Assay, a bias-controlled multiplex PCR, was used to amplify TCRbeta CDR3 regions from genomic DNA. Per the original workflow: The number of nucleated cells in each sample was estimated by amplification of reference gene primers within the assay. To quantify the absolute abundance of each unique TCRbeta CDR3 rearrangement, sequence reads were collapsed and filtered. Productive Simpson clonality was computed per sample as the square root of Simpson's diversity index over productive rearrangements. TCRdb stores this immuneACCESS table with in-frame sequences only. Part of the clones is absent; in the studies checked, under half of the shortfall reflects unresolved V genes, and no reason is known for the rest. From that table come the V and J calls and clone size; the DNA was used to work out D and trimming. For this sample the table gives roughly 290,000 clones, of which around 81% were detected only once. The top ten constitute around 4.5% of the sample.

Beyond this particular receptor, the publication reports: Clinical and demographic metadata were provided uncurated, with the amount varying by source and participant.

The table lists this clone with a count of one. Its binding antigen is unknown. Within one base of it there is no much larger clone, and no base qualities were kept. The collaborating institutions used their own protocols to collect whole blood in K2EDTA tubes. For TCRbeta analysis, collaborators shipped samples as frozen whole blood, isolated PBMCs, or DNA extracted from either of those sample types. Taken from the germline V gene (reference sequence), the CDR1 and CDR2 loops are LNHDA and SQIVND. From the cysteine through the phenylalanine, the CDR3 covers 18 amino acids. Of all the DNA, just the CDR3 is kept, 54 bases in frame from base 1. The germline ends are 19 bases apart after V is trimmed by 2 bases and J by 0 bases.

The chain couples TRBV19 to TRBJ1-1, with the D gene too uncertain to name. The TCR comes from a woman aged 45-65 years with active or convalescent COVID-19. Sequencing was performed on peripheral blood. CDR3 protein: CASSIMFRVSSMNTEAFF. The bases are TGTGCCAGTAGTATAATGTTCCGGGTGAGTTCGATGAACACTGAAGCTTTCTTT.